This T cell receptor (beta chain) was identified in a study of blood T cell repertoires in COVID-19. Turning to the study itself: Sites across the United States, Italy and Spain contributed samples from acute and convalescent COVID-19. T cells, B-cell-depleted T cells, or PBMCs provided the cDNA or gDNA that served as material.

Those enrolled, adults aged about 18 to 95 years, came from around 25 US areas. Participants' own reports of clinical history determined their cohort assignment. The germline CDR1 and CDR2 sequences are LNHNV and YYDKDF (reference sequence). The J segment lost 6 bases and the V segment lost 1 base, leaving 6 bases of the junction unmatched. The CDR3 has 16 amino acids. Sequencing used immunoSEQ multiplex PCR; TCRdb keeps in-frame clones, though not all of them. This sample has about 380,000 clones, with 80% to 90% found just once. V and J are TRBV15 and TRBJ2-2, with 9 bases matching TRBD2. The clonotype originates from a man aged 25 to 45 who had recovered from COVID-19. Sequencing was carried out using PBMCs or T cells enriched from blood (not recorded which). The CDR3 region is CATSRGLAGWAGELFF. CDR3 coding DNA: TGTGCCACCAGCAGAGGGCTAGCGGGATGGGCCGGGGAGCTGTTTTTT.